This T cell receptor beta chain was profiled in a study of blood T cell repertoires in COVID-19. Study-wide context: Sources were T cells, B-cell-depleted T cells, or PBMCs; the material itself was cDNA or gDNA.

CDR1 is SGHVS, CDR2 FQNEAQ, per germline. This CDR3 spans 19 amino acids. Germline trimming cut 1 base from V and 0 bases from J; bases unmatched to any gene: 11. Original analysis: Amplified reference gene primers provided the basis for estimating nucleated cell counts. Assay: immunoSEQ multiplex PCR; the TCRdb copy retains only in-frame clones and omits some. V and J calls and clone size are as listed in that table; D and trimming were resolved from the DNA. The sample carries around 280,000 clones, roughly nine tenths recorded once. The sample comprised PBMCs or T cells enriched from blood (not recorded which). The source is a woman aged 40 to 50 who had recovered from COVID-19. The chain links TRBV7-8 to TRBJ2-2, with 7 bases that match TRBD2. CDR3 DNA sequence: TGTGCCAGCAGCTTAGGACGGGGAGGGGACTACGCGAACACCGGGGAGCTGTTTTTT. Amino acid sequence: CASSLGRGGDYANTGELFF.